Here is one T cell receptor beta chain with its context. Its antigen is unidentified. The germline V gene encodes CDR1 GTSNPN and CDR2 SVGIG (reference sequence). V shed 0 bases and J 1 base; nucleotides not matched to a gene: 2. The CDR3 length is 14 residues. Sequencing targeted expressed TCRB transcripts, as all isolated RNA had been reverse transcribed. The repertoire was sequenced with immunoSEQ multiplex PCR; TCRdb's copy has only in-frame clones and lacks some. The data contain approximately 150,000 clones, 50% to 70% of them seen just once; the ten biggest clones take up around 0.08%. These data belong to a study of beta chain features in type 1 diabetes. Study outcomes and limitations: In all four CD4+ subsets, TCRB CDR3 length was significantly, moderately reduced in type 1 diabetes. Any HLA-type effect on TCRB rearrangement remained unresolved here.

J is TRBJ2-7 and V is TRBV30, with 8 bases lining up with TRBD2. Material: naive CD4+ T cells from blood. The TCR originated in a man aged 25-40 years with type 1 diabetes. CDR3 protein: CAWSVVAGSYEQYF. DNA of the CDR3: TGTGCCTGGAGTGTAGTAGCGGGGTCCTACGAGCAGTACTTC.